This is a list of T cell receptor beta chains from one sample in a study of shared clonotypes between healthy human individuals. Sequencing was performed with immunoSEQ multiplex PCR; in TCRdb, only in-frame clones are kept and a portion is missing. The table includes roughly 600,000 clones, more than 95% detected once. Input material: naive CD8+ T cells sorted from blood. These receptors came from a man aged 25-40 years in good health. Both conserved end residues are part of each CDR3. A D gene is named only where the DNA matches it firmly. Some rows have no size entry. The others give once, few or many, or a class for an expanded clone.

j_gene	abundance	d_gene	v_gene	CDR3nt	CDR3aa
TRBJ2-1	.	TRBD2	TRBV7-2	TGTGCCAGCAGCTTTAACGGGAGGAGGGATGAGCAGTTCTTC	CASSFNGRRDEQFF
TRBJ2-7	.	TRBD2	TRBV27	TGTGCCAGCAGTTTAATAGCGGGGTACGAGCAGTACTTC	CASSLIAGYEQYF
TRBJ2-1	.	TRBD2	TRBV18	TGTGCCAGCTCACCGAGCGCTAGTGGGAGGGCCATTGAGCAGTTCTTC	CASSPSASGRAIEQFF
TRBJ2-1	.	TRBD2	TRBV11-2	TGTGCCAGCAGCTTAGGGCGGCGACTAGCGGGAGGGGGTGAGCAGTTCTTC	CASSLGRRLAGGGEQFF
TRBJ2-2	once	.	TRBV7-6	TGTGCCAGCAGCGTTTCCGGGACCTTAGCCGGGGAGCTGTTTTTT	CASSVSGTLAGELFF
TRBJ2-7	.	.	TRBV28	TGTGCCAGCAGCCCTTCTGGCGAGCAGTACTTC	CASSPSGEQYF
TRBJ2-7	.	TRBD1	TRBV7-6	TGTGCCAGCAGGCCACCCGGGACAGGGGCCTACGAGCAGTACTTC	CASRPPGTGAYEQYF
TRBJ2-1	.	TRBD1	TRBV6-6	TGTGCCAGCAGTTGGGACAGGGACTACAATGAGCAGTTCTTC	CASSWDRDYNEQFF
TRBJ2-7	once	TRBD2	TRBV9	TGTGCCAGCAGCCCGTTAGCGGGAGATTCCTACGAGCAGTACTTC	CASSPLAGDSYEQYF
TRBJ2-5	.	TRBD1	TRBV5-1	TGCGCCAGCAGCGCCGGGCGCACAGGGGTCATGGAAGAGACCCAGTACTTC	CASSAGRTGVMEETQYF
TRBJ2-7	once	.	TRBV4-3	TGCGCCAGCAGCCAATCAGGGGGGGACGTCTCCTACGAGCAGTACTTC	CASSQSGGDVSYEQYF
TRBJ2-1	.	.	TRBV11-2	TGTGCCAGCAGCTTATCTTCTGACATAATAGTAGGACAAGAGTTCTTC	CASSLSSDIIVGQEFF
TRBJ2-3	.	.	TRBV28	TGTGCCAGCAGTTTCCCGAGTTCGGTCTCAGGTGACTCTAGCACAGATACGCAGTATTTT	CASSFPSSVSGDSSTDTQYF
TRBJ2-5	once	.	TRBV29-1	TGCAGCGTCGTCAAGGGTCAAGAGACCCAGTACTTC	CSVVKGQETQYF
TRBJ2-7	.	TRBD1	TRBV28	TGTGCCAGCAGTTTCCGAGGACAGGTATTGGTTCACGAGCAGTACTTC	CASSFRGQVLVHEQYF
TRBJ2-3	.	.	TRBV9	TGTGCCAGCCATGGGACTAGCACAGATACGCAGTATTTT	CASHGTSTDTQYF
TRBJ2-5	.	.	TRBV6-1	TGTGCCAGCAGTGAGTGGGAGACCCAGTACTTC	CASSEWETQYF
TRBJ2-7	.	.	TRBV6-1	TGTGCCAGCAGTCCCGGCGGCTACGAGCAGTACTTC	CASSPGGYEQYF
TRBJ2-5	.	.	TRBV5-1	TGCGCCAGCAGCTTGCTGGGGAGTTCGGAGACCCAGTACTTC	CASSLLGSSETQYF
TRBJ2-1	.	TRBD1	TRBV5-4	TGTGCCAGCAGTCGAGACAGGGTGGGCCAGTTCTTC	CASSRDRVGQFF
TRBJ1-1	.	.	TRBV7-9	TGTGCCAGCAGCTTACTAGGGGAGAACACTGAAGCTTTCTTT	CASSLLGENTEAFF
TRBJ2-1	.	.	TRBV27	TGTGCCAGCAGTTCCTCGAGGGCAGGCATCTCCTACAATGAGCAGTTCTTC	CASSSSRAGISYNEQFF
TRBJ2-3	.	.	TRBV7-9	TGTGCCAGCAGCTTAATACAGCGCTCAGATACGCAGTATTTT	CASSLIQRSDTQYF
TRBJ2-3	.	.	TRBV27	TGTGCCAGCAGTTATAACACATACACAGATACGCAGTATTTT	CASSYNTYTDTQYF
TRBJ2-7	.	TRBD1	TRBV13	TGTGCCAGCAGCTTGGGACAGAGCTCCTACGAGCAGTACTTC	CASSLGQSSYEQYF
TRBJ2-7	.	.	TRBV4-1	TGCGCCAGCAGCCAGGAGCAGGGAGGCAGCTACGAGCAGTACTTC	CASSQEQGGSYEQYF
TRBJ2-3	.	TRBD2	TRBV11-2	TGTGCCAGCAGCTTCGCGCCTGCAGCGGGAACTAGCACAGATACGCAGTATTTT	CASSFAPAAGTSTDTQYF
TRBJ2-7	.	.	TRBV6-4	TGTGCCAGCCCCCCGGGGGGCCACGAGCAGTACTTC	CASPPGGHEQYF
TRBJ1-1	.	.	TRBV30	TGTGCCTGGAGGCCCCTAACGAACACTGAAGCTTTCTTT	CAWRPLTNTEAFF
TRBJ1-1	.	.	TRBV15	TGTGCCACCAGCAGAGAACCAGGGACTGAAGCTTTCTTT	CATSREPGTEAFF
TRBJ1-2	.	.	TRBV6-5	TGTGCCAGCAGTTCAAACAGGGTGCACTACACCTTC	CASSSNRVHYTF
TRBJ1-4	few	.	TRBV27	TGTGCCAGCAGTTTCTTGGACGGGAATGAAAAACTGTTTTTT	CASSFLDGNEKLFF
TRBJ2-7	.	TRBD2	TRBV9	TGTGCCAGCAGCGTATCCCCCACGGGGGAGGGTTACGAGCAGTACTTC	CASSVSPTGEGYEQYF
TRBJ2-1	.	.	TRBV7-6	TGTGCCAGCAGCCAACTTGCGTACTCCTACAATGAGCAGTTCTTC	CASSQLAYSYNEQFF
TRBJ2-7	.	TRBD2	TRBV27	TGTGCCAGCAGACCCCTGGAGAGCGGGAGTACCTACGAGCAGTACTTC	CASRPLESGSTYEQYF
TRBJ2-1	.	.	TRBV7-9	TGTGCCAGCAGCTTATTGGGTCAGAACTACAATGAGCAGTTCTTC	CASSLLGQNYNEQFF
TRBJ2-1	.	.	TRBV29-1	TGCAGCGTTGAATCCGGACAGAGCTCCTACAATGAGCAGTTCTTC	CSVESGQSSYNEQFF
TRBJ1-3	.	.	TRBV6-6	TGTGCCAGCAGTTATATAGGTGGAAACACCATATATTTT	CASSYIGGNTIYF
TRBJ1-1	.	.	TRBV7-6	TGTGCCAGCAGCTTAGCGACAGGCACTGAAGCTTTCTTT	CASSLATGTEAFF
TRBJ2-7	.	TRBD1	TRBV27	TGTGCCGCAGGGGGCGGGGACGAGCAGTACTTC	CAAGGGDEQYF
TRBJ1-4	once	.	TRBV7-8	TGTGCCAGCAGCTCCGGGACAAGGGTTGCAAAACTGTTTTTT	CASSSGTRVAKLFF
TRBJ2-3	.	.	TRBV29-1	TGCAGCGTTTCCGGGTCCCCAGGGACAGATACGCAGTATTTT	CSVSGSPGTDTQYF
TRBJ2-7	.	TRBD1	TRBV5-4	TGTGCCAGCAGCAGAGGGACAGGGGGGGACGAGCAGTACTTC	CASSRGTGGDEQYF
TRBJ2-1	.	.	TRBV18	TGTGCCAGCTCACAAGGCGGTAGCTCCTACAATGAGCAGTTCTTC	CASSQGGSSYNEQFF
TRBJ2-7	few	.	TRBV11-2	TGTGCCAGCAGCTTAGAGGCGGAGCTTACCTACGAGCAGTACTTC	CASSLEAELTYEQYF
TRBJ2-7	.	.	TRBV2	TGTGCCAGCAGTGGGAGGCGGGAACCCTACGAGCAGTACTTC	CASSGRREPYEQYF
TRBJ2-2	.	TRBD1	TRBV7-9	TGTGCCAGCAGCGCCCCGCCGGGACAGCGAAACACCGGGGAGCTGTTTTTT	CASSAPPGQRNTGELFF